The clone carrying this T cell receptor beta chain was recorded once. One end of the junction fails to match germline, which may point to a read error. This sample is part of a study of cytomegalovirus exposure and HLA in healthy donors. Both 60 Vbeta primers and 13 Jbeta primers went into the PCR. Assay used: immunoSEQ multiplex PCR; TCRdb lists only in-frame clones, some missing. The profile shows roughly 150,000 clones, around 80% of them singletons. The CDR3 consists of 15 residues. Germline loops: CDR1 SEHNR, CDR2 FQNEAQ (reference sequence). This clonotype originated in a man under 40 in good health. The sample consisted of PBMCs. This chain joins TRBV7-9 and TRBJ2-5; 15 bases are a match to TRBD2. CDR3 loop: CSSSWTSGREVTQYF. The DNA of the CDR3 is TGTTCCAGCAGCTGGACTAGCGGGAGGGAGGTGACCCAGTACTTC.